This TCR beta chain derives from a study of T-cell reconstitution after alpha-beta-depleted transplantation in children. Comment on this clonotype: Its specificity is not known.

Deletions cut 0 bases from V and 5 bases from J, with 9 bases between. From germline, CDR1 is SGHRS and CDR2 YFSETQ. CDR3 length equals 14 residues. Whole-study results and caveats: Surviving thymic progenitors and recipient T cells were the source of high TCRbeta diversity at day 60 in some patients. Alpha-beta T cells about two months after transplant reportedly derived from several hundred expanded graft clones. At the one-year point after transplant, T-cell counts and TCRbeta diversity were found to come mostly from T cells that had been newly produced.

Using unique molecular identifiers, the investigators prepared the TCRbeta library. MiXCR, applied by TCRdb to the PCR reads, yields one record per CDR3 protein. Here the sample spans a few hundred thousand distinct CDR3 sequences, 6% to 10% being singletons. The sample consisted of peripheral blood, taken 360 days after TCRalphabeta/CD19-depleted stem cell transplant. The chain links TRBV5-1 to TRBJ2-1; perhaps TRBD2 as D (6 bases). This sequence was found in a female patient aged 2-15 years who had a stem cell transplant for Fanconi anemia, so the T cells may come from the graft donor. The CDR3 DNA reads TGCGCCAGCAGCTTGGGGGACTTCAACAATGAGCAGTTCTTC. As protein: CASSLGDFNNEQFF.